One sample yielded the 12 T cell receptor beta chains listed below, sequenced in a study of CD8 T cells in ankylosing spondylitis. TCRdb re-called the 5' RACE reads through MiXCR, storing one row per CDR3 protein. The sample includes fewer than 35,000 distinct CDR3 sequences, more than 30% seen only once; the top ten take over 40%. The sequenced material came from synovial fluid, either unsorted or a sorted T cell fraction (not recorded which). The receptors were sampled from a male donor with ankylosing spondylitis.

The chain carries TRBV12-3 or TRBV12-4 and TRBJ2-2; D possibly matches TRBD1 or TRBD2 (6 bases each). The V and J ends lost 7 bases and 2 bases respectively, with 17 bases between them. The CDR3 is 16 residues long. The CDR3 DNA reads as TGTGCCAGCAACGGACAGCTCGGGGGCAACACCGGGGAGCTGTTTTTT. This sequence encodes CASNGQLGGNTGELFF.

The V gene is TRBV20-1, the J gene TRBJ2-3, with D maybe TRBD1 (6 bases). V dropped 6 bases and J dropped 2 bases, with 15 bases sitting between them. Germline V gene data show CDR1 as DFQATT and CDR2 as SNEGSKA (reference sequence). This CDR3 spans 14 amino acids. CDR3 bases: TGCAGTGCGCCCGCAGGGGAGCCCACAGATACGCAGTATTTT. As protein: CSAPAGEPTDTQYF.

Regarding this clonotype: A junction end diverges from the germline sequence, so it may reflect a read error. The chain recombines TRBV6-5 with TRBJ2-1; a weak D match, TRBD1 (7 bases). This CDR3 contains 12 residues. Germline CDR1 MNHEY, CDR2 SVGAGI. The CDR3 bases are TGTGCCAGCAGTTACGGAGGGGGCCCTTTGGTCTTC. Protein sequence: CASSYGGGPLVF.

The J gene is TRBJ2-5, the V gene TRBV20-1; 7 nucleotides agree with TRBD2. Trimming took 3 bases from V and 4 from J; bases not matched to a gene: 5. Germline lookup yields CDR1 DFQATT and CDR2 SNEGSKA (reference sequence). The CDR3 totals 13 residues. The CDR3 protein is CSASGGTTETQYF. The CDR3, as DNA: TGCAGTGCTAGCGGCGGGACTACAGAGACCCAGTACTTC.

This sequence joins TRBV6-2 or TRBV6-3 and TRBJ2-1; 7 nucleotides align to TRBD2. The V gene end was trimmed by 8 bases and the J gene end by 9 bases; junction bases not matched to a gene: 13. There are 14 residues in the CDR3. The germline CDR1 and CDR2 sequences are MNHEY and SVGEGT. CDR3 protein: CASETGEGRVEQFF. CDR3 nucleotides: TGTGCCAGCGAGACGGGGGAGGGCCGCGTTGAGCAGTTCTTC.

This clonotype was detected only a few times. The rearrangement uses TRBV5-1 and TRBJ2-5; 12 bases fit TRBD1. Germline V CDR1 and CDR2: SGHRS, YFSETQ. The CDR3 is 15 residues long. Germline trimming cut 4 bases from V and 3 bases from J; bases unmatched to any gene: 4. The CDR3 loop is CASSPGTGGKETQYF. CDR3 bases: TGCGCCAGCAGCCCCGGGACAGGGGGCAAAGAGACCCAGTACTTC. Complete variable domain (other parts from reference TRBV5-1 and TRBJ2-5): KAGVTQTPRYLIKTRGQQVTLSCSPISGHRSVSWYQQTPGQGLQFLFEYFSETQRNKGNFPGRFSGRQFSNSRSEMNVSTLELGDSALYLCASSPGTGGKETQYFGPGTRLLVL.

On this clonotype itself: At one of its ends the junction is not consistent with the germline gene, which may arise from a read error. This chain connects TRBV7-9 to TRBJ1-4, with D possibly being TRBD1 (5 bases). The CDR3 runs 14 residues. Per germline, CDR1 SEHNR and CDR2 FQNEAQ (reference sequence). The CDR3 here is CASSSLGTGEKLFF. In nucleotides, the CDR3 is TGTGCCAGCAGCTCCCTGGGGACGGGTGAAAAACTTTTTTTT.

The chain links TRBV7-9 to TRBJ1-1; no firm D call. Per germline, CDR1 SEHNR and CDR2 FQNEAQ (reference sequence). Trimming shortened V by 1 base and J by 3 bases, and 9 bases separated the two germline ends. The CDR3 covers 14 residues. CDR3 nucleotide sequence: TGTGCCAGCAGCTTAGTAAGGAAGCACACTGAAGCTTTCTTT. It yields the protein CASSLVRKHTEAFF.

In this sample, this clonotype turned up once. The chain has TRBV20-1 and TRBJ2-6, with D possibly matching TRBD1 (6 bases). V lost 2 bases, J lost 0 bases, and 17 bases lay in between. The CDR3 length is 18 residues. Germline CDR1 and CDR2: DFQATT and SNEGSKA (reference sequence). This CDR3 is CSARRADSSSSGANVLTF. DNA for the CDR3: TGCAGTGCTAGAAGGGCGGACAGCTCCAGCTCTGGGGCCAACGTCCTGACTTTC.

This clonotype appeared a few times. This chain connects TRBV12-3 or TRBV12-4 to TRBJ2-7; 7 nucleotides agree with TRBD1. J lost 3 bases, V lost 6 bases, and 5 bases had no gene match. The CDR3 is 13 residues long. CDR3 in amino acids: CASSRGTVYEQYF. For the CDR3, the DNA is TGTGCCAGCAGCCGAGGGACAGTCTACGAGCAGTACTTC.

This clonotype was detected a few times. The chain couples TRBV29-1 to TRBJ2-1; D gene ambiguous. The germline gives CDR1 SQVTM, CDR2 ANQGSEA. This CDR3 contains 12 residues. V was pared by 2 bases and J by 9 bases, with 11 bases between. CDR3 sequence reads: CSVERDAFEQFF. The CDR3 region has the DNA TGCAGCGTTGAAAGGGATGCTTTTGAGCAGTTCTTC.

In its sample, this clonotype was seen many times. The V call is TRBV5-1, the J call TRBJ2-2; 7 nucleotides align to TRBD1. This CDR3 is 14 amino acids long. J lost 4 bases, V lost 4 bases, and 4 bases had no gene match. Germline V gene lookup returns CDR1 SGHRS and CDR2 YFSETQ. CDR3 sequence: CASSIGTATGELFF. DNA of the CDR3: TGCGCCAGCAGCATCGGGACAGCCACCGGGGAGCTGTTTTTT.